This TCR beta chain originates from a study of cytomegalovirus exposure and HLA in healthy donors (dated by TCRdb to the late 2010s). For context, the study as a whole: In an earlier analysis of several hundred of the donors, 276 Gb of sequence data and approximately 120 million unique TCR beta sequences from 180 million or so T cells were reported. Typing coverage varied by locus: roughly 620-630 donors for A, B, C, DRB1 and DQB1; 522 for DQA1; approximately 610 for DPA1; some 470 for DPB1. Donor age, sex, ethnicity and CMV serostatus were compiled alongside the repertoire data. The study combined high-throughput TCR immunosequencing, statistical association of individual TCRs with disease status, and machine learning to predict cytomegalovirus infection status. A later analysis re-examined previously published TCR beta repertoires from about 670 donors and added high-resolution HLA genotyping to investigate patterns of TCR occurrence. The later analysis used no new phenotypic data to find candidate immune exposures, relying instead on TCR beta sequences and their occurrence across donors. HLA typing covered class I and class II loci at four-digit resolution. The study aimed to test whether cataloging public T cell receptors could reveal signatures of past pathogen exposure. In an earlier analysis of roughly 540 of the donors, high-throughput TCR beta sequencing was used to judge whether each TCR beta V gene segment behaved as functional or pseudogenic. Of the 300 to 450 genotyped donors, about 80% fell in the genetic ancestry cluster associated with self-reported Caucasian donors. A few DR-DQ haplotypes were handled as single units for association and clustering because linkage in the cohort was strong. Approximately 310 gigabases of sequencing data and tens of millions of unique TCR sequences were included in an early release covering under 650 HLA-typed donors. Across about 380 genotyped donors of the cohort, an average of about 250,000 unique TCR beta nucleotide sequences per donor were sequenced, and about a sixth of those sequences were non-productive. Besides the first cohort of around 700 subjects, a separate validation cohort made up of 120 different subjects was used. A later genetic analysis used genome-wide SNP genotypes for about 55% of the 666 donors, treating that subset as a discovery cohort. The T cell repertoires of around 730 subjects were profiled by immunosequencing and related to cytomegalovirus serostatus. Every repertoire in the discovery cohort had been generated on one and the same sequencing platform.

Of note for this clone: No cognate antigen has been identified for it.

The cohort consisted of 600 or so healthy bone marrow donors. Cohort members were all nominally healthy when sampled, although unrecorded immune exposures were likely present. The donor tested CMV seronegative, placing the donor among the roughly 340 seronegative members of the cohort. A peripheral blood sample was provided by each donor, and peripheral blood mononuclear cells were used for TCR beta sequencing. The Qiagen DNeasy Blood Extraction Kit was used to extract genomic DNA from the blood cell samples. Via the germline V gene (reference sequence), CDR1 is LNHDA and CDR2 SQIVND. The CDR3 numbers 17 residues from cysteine through phenylalanine. Only the CDR3 DNA stays, 51 bases, in frame from base 1. V loses 7 bases at its end and J loses 8 bases; junction bases beyond the gene matches: 22. Library creation used the immunoSEQ multiplex PCR assay. For the multiplex PCR, a mixture combining 60 forward primers for TCR Vbeta segments and 13 reverse primers for TCR Jbeta segments was used. The CDR3 region of rearranged TCR beta genes was amplified from genomic DNA with a multiplex PCR assay. The amplified TCR beta libraries were sequenced on the Illumina HiSeq System as 87-base-pair reads. In the paper's pipeline: In a later analysis, approximately 74 million unique TCR beta chains were counted across the approximately 620 repertoires, and about 10 million of these chains were shared by at least two donors. To remove PCR and sequencing errors, raw reads were error-corrected and collapsed into unique sequences using a nearest-neighbor algorithm that merged closely related sequences. CDR3 sequences were aligned to IMGT reference sequences to assign V, D and J gene segments. For a sequence to be retained, a match of at least six nucleotides was required to both a V gene segment and a J gene segment. Rearrangements were classified as productive when the CDR3 lacked stop codons and remained in frame with V and J, and all other rearrangements were classified as non-productive. Following IMGT convention, CDR3 was defined as the stretch from the second conserved V-encoded cysteine up to the conserved J-encoded phenylalanine. Sequences without an unambiguous match to a single V gene segment were excluded from the earlier analysis of approximately 560 of the donors. An earlier analysis of a few hundred of the donors classified V segments as functional when productive rearrangements were above 56.7% and as segregating when the standard deviation between donors was above 5%. A statistical classification framework was built for diagnosing cytomegalovirus status from the catalog of TCR beta chain sequences. A later analysis assigned V and J genes by comparing TCR nucleotide sequences with IMGT/GENE-DB human TR gene sequences. In a later analysis, CDR3 sequences and most-parsimonious VDJ recombination scenarios were assigned using the TCRdist pipeline. In a later analysis, each TCR beta chain was defined by its CDR3 amino acid sequence together with its V-gene family, and reads without a unique V-gene family were excluded. In a later analysis, 500 to 700 highly shared, low-generation-probability nucleotide sequences were removed to address suspected cross-contamination and a sequencing artifact. For each public chain, a later analysis derived a clonal expansion index from normalized ranks of inferred template counts within each repertoire. Generation probabilities in a later analysis came from a VDJ recombination model fitted to out-of-frame rearrangements, and those results were checked against IGoR. Hypergeometric tests were used in a later analysis to score TCR-TCR, TCR-HLA and TCR-CMV co-occurrence, with a repertoire-size bias correction applied to the TCR pairs. A later analysis estimated false discovery rates by permuting HLA or CMV assignments 20 times. In a later analysis, co-occurring TCRs were grouped with DBSCAN, and TCRdist sequence similarity was added when clustering was performed within HLA-allele-positive subsets. Co-occurrence clustering excluded repertoires with fewer than 30,000 or more than 120,000 public chains, plus five with anomalous nucleotide sharing. TCRdb provides this immuneACCESS table in a form limited to in-frame rearrangements. Some clones are lacking; in checked studies, under half of them reflect an unresolved V gene, and why the rest are absent is not known. V, J and clone size were drawn from that table, and D and trimming were deduced from the DNA. The sample's clone listing holds under 200,000 clones. Approximately 6.9% of the sample goes to the ten largest clones.

What the research found in general, with its limitations: A later analysis found that HLA-associated TCR beta chains were more clonally expanded and had lower generation probabilities than equally common non-associated chains. According to a later genetic analysis, donors in an Asian-associated ancestry cluster had fewer N-insertions in productive TCRs than the roughly 670-donor mean. Because counts were too low, about 17 rarely observed V segments, including chromosome 9 orphons, were excluded from the earlier analysis of some 540 of the donors. The study gave a list of under 200 TCR beta chains associated with cytomegalovirus. Cytomegalovirus status was reported to be diagnosed by the classifier with high specificity and sensitivity in both the original and validation cohorts. When HLA alleles, especially DR and DQ, strongly co-occurred, attributing TCR associations to individual alleles was difficult. HLA typing was unavailable for some donors at each locus, so association tests used only the typed subset. Specific HLA alleles were associated with 16,951 TCR beta sequences at a false discovery rate of 0.05 in a later analysis. According to a later analysis, parvovirus B19, influenza, CMV and Epstein-Barr virus appeared linked to several top co-occurrence clusters. Sequencing depth was assumed to be roughly uniform across donors in the presence/absence analyses, though that assumption may not hold. Most TCR sequences were seen in very few donors, while some public TCRs were found in many individuals. CMV serostatus was the only immune exposure information available for the cohort. A later genetic analysis associated a missense DCLRE1C variant with V-gene and J-gene trimming of TCR beta chains, and an independent cohort replicated the association. A later analysis found that TCR association rates varied across HLA loci, with DRB1 alleles showing the most associated TCRs and HLA-C alleles the fewest. In this cohort, only TCR beta chains were sequenced, and detectable features were limited by the absence of alpha or paired-chain data. The authors suggested that the approach could potentially be extended to other disease states and immunological phenotypes. In vitro tests confirmed that a few of the cytomegalovirus-associated TCR beta chains recognize cytomegalovirus antigens. Correlated functional status among segregating V segments might be attributable to linkage disequilibrium, but an unknown experimental factor could not be ruled out. Most CMV-associated TCR beta chains appeared to be HLA-restricted in a later analysis, and the HLA associations seemed to be driven largely by CMV exposure. A further reported finding was that TCR beta sequences accurately predicted the HLA-A and HLA-B alleles for most subjects in the first cohort. A cluster of highly shared sequence variants was judged likely to represent a technical artifact of the sequencing pipeline. Some IMGT-functional V segments, including TRBV6-2 and TRBV6-3, could not be distinguished by the 87-base-pair reads and were therefore excluded. In an earlier analysis of about 550 of the donors, most TCR beta V segments were observed in productive rearrangements about 87% or about 30% of the time, broadly matching IMGT annotations.

The receptor chain draws on TRBV19 and TRBJ1-2; TRBD1 aligns with 7 central bases. This TCR was recovered from a young man in good health and CMV-seronegative. The material sequenced was PBMCs. The bases read TGTGCCAGTACCCGCATAGGGGACAGTATGGGGTCGGGGGGCTACACCTTC. It encodes CASTRIGDSMGSGGYTF. This CDR3, with the reference TRBV19 and TRBJ1-2 proteins standing in past its ends, gives the full variable domain DGGITQSPKYLFRKEGQNVTLSCEQNLNHDAMYWYRQDPGQGLRLIYYSQIVNDFQKGDIAEGYSVSREKKESFPLTVTSAQKNPTAFYLCASTRIGDSMGSGGYTFGSGTRLTVV.